This T cell receptor beta chain was identified during a study of T cell repertoires in cytomegalovirus infection. Study information: Through public TCR beta signatures, both CMV infection and matching HLA type were indicated. Study-wide results and caveats: Carriage of CMV together with the relevant HLA was identifiable through cumulative public TCR beta family frequency. The ex vivo response showed dominance by HLA-C-restricted CMV-specific TCR beta clonotypes.

For this clonotype: Its antigen is not known.

MiXCR, run by TCRdb on the reads, gives a single entry per CDR3 protein. The sample has around 530,000 distinct CDR3 sequences; around a quarter are singletons. The CDR3 runs to 12 residues. Per the germline V gene, CDR1 is MNHEY and CDR2 is SVGEGT. With V trimmed by 4 bases and J by 12 bases, 8 bases remained unmatched. The gene calls are TRBV6-2 or TRBV6-3 and TRBJ2-7, with 8 nucleotides matching TRBD2. The origin of this receptor is a human donor in good health (CMV status not recorded). Some clones in this sample may be carry-over from other donors' samples. Input material: PBMCs. The CDR3 spells CASSLDREGPYF. The CDR3 coding sequence is TGTGCCAGCAGTTTAGACCGGGAGGGTCCGTACTTC.